This T cell receptor beta chain was obtained from a study of molecular identifiers for immune sequencing clone quantification listed by TCRdb under 2018. Study-level background: For a replicate experiment, the RNA from either about 20,000 or 100,000 naive CD8 T cells was divided into five aliquots, and four of those aliquots went on to sequencing. The study was a methods study using CD8 T cells to benchmark molecular-identifier clustering-based TCR repertoire sequencing (MIDCIRS) and TCR RNA copy counting. Study-wide conclusions, independent of this receptor: Clones above 20 RNA copies held over 97% of molecules in CMV-specific effector cells but under 1% in naive cells. When barcode sub-clustering was left out, chimeric consensus sequences inflated TCR diversity, with chimeras reaching as high as 47%. The sizes of highly expanded clones could end up underestimated when identical TCR molecules share a barcode. The naive libraries included spiked-in Jurkat TCR RNA (roughly ten copies' worth), and this Jurkat TCR RNA is not part of the donor repertoire. Approximately 3.1 recovered TCR RNA copies per cell were obtained by modeling, versus roughly 10 by digital PCR, implying a capture efficiency of 25% to 30%. Spiked-in Jurkat TCR RNA equivalent to a single cell was reported to be detectable even among 800,000 to 1,000,000 naive CD8 T cells.

To prepare the library, PCR was applied. TCRdb records NextSeq 500 as the sequencer. Bulk TCR libraries were made following a previously described method, with the TCR primers given in Table S5. Purification of total RNA was performed with the Qiagen AllPrep DNA/RNA kit. Before any analysis, reads coming from multiple sequencing runs of the same library were combined into one pool. On the study's bioinformatics: Only reads with exact TCR constant sequence were kept, trimmed to 150 nt, and grouped by their 12-nt molecular barcodes. Reads in each barcode group were sub-clustered using a 15% Levenshtein threshold, and a quality-weighted consensus sequence was built for each RNA molecule. Non-functional sequences were discarded, and so were lower-count sequences lying one edit away from another sequence. On the basis of fitting two negative binomial distributions, barcode sub-clusters with fewer than 20% of the maximum read count were discarded. TCRdb itself trimmed the public reads at Q25 with fastp, ran MiXCR and retained productive beta chains. Each CDR3 protein appears once, grouped with its most common genes and DNA. It is TCRdb's table, rather than the study itself, that gives the V and J calls and clone size. Recorded for this sample are a few hundred thousand distinct CDR3 sequences; about a quarter of them occurred a single time. The top ten clones comprise roughly 0.7% of the sample.

Libraries of naive CD8 T cells were generated from about 19,000 to 1,100,000 sorted cells, with 10%, 30% or 50% of the purified RNA used. Naive CD8 T cells, defined as CD8+CD4-CCR7+CD45RA+, were FACS-sorted into RLT Plus buffer on a BD FACSAria II. To test detection sensitivity, Jurkat RNA equal to over nine TCR copies was added to samples of about 20,000-1,000,000 naive CD8 T cells. CD8 T cells were enriched using RosetteSep CD8+ T Cell Enrichment Cocktail and Ficoll-Paque, and the enriched cells then underwent ACK red cell lysis. On this clonotype: It has no known antigen specificity. Just one base apart from a much larger clone, this may be a read error.

The germline V gene yields MNHEY for CDR1 and SVGAGI for CDR2. Measured from the cysteine to the phenylalanine, the CDR3 is 16 residues long. Solely the CDR3 DNA is kept, with 48 bases framed from the first base. V is shortened by 2 bases, J by 0 bases, and the region joining them spans 11 bases. The sequenced sample was naive CD8+ T cells from blood, with Jurkat cell RNA spiked in. Read against the paper, the sample's cell subset or site label means: FACS-sorted CD8+CD4-CCR7+CD45RA+ naive T cells. This receptor chain uses TRBV6-5 and TRBJ2-1, with TRBD1 perhaps the D gene, on 5 matching bases. The TCR comes from a human donor in good health. Some libraries in this study had Jurkat cell RNA spiked in. The nucleotides read TGTGCCAGCAGTTACCAGGGCAGGAGCTCCTACAATGAGCAGTTCTTC. Translation gives CASSYQGRSSYNEQFF.